These 26 T cell receptor beta chains were all obtained from the same sample, sequenced in a study of blood T cell repertoires in COVID-19. Some clones are missing from TCRdb's copy, which holds only in-frame ones; the method was immunoSEQ multiplex PCR. The sample includes about 100,000 clones, 85% to 90% of them seen just once. The sample was peripheral blood. The receptors were gathered from a human donor in a cohort sampled during active COVID-19.

This chain uses TRBV18 with TRBJ2-7; 8 bases match TRBD2. The CDR3 length is 14 residues. Trimming took 4 bases from V and 2 from J; bases not matched to a gene: 4. Germline V lookup: CDR1 KGHSH, CDR2 LQKENI. This CDR3 is CASSQSGGPYEQYF. The CDR3 coding sequence is TGTGCCAGCTCACAGTCGGGGGGGCCCTACGAGCAGTACTTC.

In DNA form, the CDR3 reads TGTGCCAGCAGCCCAGGGACAGGGGGGTCCTACGAGCAGTACTTC. It is translated as CASSPGTGGSYEQYF. The chain joins TRBV9 to TRBJ2-7; 11 nucleotides line up with TRBD1. V shed 4 bases, J shed 1 base, and the junction held 4 bases outside the gene matches. Per the germline V gene, CDR1 is SGDLS and CDR2 is YYNGEE. The CDR3 loop spans 15 amino acids.

J is TRBJ2-1 and V is TRBV24-1; 12 bases match TRBD2. The germline CDR1 and CDR2 sequences are KGHDR and SFDVKD. This CDR3 region has 15 residues. V trimming: 9 bases; J trimming: 5 bases; junction bases outside the gene matches: 7. In DNA, the CDR3 is TGTGCCACCGGGGGACTAGCGGGTACCCACAATGAGCAGTTCTTC. This sequence encodes CATGGLAGTHNEQFF.

CDR3 nucleotides: TGTGCCAGCAGCTACGACGGGAGCGTCACTGAAGCTTTCTTT. Protein sequence: CASSYDGSVTEAFF. The chain recombines TRBV7-2 with TRBJ1-1; no definite D call. V was trimmed by 4 bases and J by 4 bases, leaving 13 bases between them. Germline V gene sequence: CDR1 SGHTA, CDR2 FQGNSA. The CDR3 totals 14 residues.

This clone was seen a handful of times. The chain has TRBV5-1 and TRBJ2-1; 12 nucleotides line up with TRBD1. The CDR3 contains 15 residues. Germline loops: CDR1 SGHRS, CDR2 YFSETQ. The trim removed 4 bases at V and 7 bases at J, leaving 6 bases unmatched. This CDR3 is CASSTGQGASNEQFF. For the CDR3, the DNA is TGCGCCAGCAGCACGGGACAGGGGGCGTCGAATGAGCAGTTCTTC.

The chain couples TRBV28 to TRBJ2-7; possible D gene TRBD1, 6 bases. CDR3 length: 13 amino acids. CDR1 is MDHEN and CDR2 is SYDVKM in the germline V gene. Trimming removed 1 base at V and 6 bases at J, with 10 bases between. The CDR3 nucleotides are TGTGCCAGCAGTTTATTATGGGGGCGCGAGCAGTACTTC. Its translation: CASSLLWGREQYF.

The rearrangement uses TRBV5-4 and TRBJ1-1; D perhaps matches TRBD1 (5 bases). Trimming took 2 bases from V and 6 from J, leaving 14 bases between them. The germline gives CDR1 SGHNT, CDR2 YYREEE (reference sequence). The CDR3 is 14 residues long. The CDR3 nucleotides are TGTGCCAGCAGCTTCACTCAGGGAATCTCTGAAGCTTTCTTT. Its protein product is CASSFTQGISEAFF.

This chain links TRBV27 with TRBJ2-3; 12 bases are shared with TRBD2. The CDR3 contains 20 residues. V lost 0 bases, J lost 4 bases, and 14 bases stayed unmatched. Per germline, CDR1 MNHEY and CDR2 SMNVEV (reference sequence). The CDR3 bases are TGTGCCAGCAGTTTATCCTTGAATCCCTCACTAGCGGGAGGCGCAGATACGCAGTATTTT. Translated, it gives CASSLSLNPSLAGGADTQYF.

The chain has TRBV6-5 and TRBJ2-1, with D possibly matching TRBD1 (6 bases). V was shortened by 2 bases and J by 6 bases, with 11 bases between the two germline ends. The germline gives CDR1 MNHEY, CDR2 SVGAGI. This CDR3 has 14 residues. Here the CDR3 reads CASSYTRGSNEQFF. CDR3 nucleotides: TGTGCCAGCAGTTACACTAGGGGGTCCAATGAGCAGTTCTTC.

The genes are TRBV7-6 and TRBJ1-5; TRBD1 matches 8 bases. Germline CDR1 and CDR2: SGHVS and FNYEAQ. The CDR3 is 17 amino acids. The ends lost 4 bases at V and 2 bases at J; junction bases unmatched: 10. CDR3 nucleotide sequence: TGTGCCAGCAGCTCCAACCCCGGGACAGGCGGCAATCAGCCCCAGCATTTT. It codes for CASSSNPGTGGNQPQHF.

The chain uses TRBV7-9 and TRBJ1-4, with TRBD1 identical over 9 bases. Trimming at V came to 10 bases and at J to 7 bases, leaving 7 bases not matched to a gene. Germline CDR1 reads SEHNR; CDR2 reads FQNEAQ (reference sequence). CDR3 length: 13 residues. The DNA for the CDR3 is TGTGCCACTTACAGGGGGCCTTCTGAAAAACTGTTTTTT. Encoded protein: CATYRGPSEKLFF.

This clone was counted once. This rearrangement joins TRBV13 to TRBJ2-3; 11 positions match TRBD2. The germline V gene encodes CDR1 PRHDT and CDR2 FYEKMQ (reference sequence). V shed 6 bases and J 2 bases; nucleotides not matched to a gene: 10. The CDR3 is made up of 17 amino acids. The DNA of the CDR3 is TGTGCCAGCAGACCTTTAGCGGGAGGGGGGATCACAGATACGCAGTATTTT. The encoded protein is CASRPLAGGGITDTQYF. The full variable domain, with the rest looked up from reference TRBV13 and TRBJ2-3, is AAGVIQSPRHLIKEKRETATLKCYPIPRHDTVYWYQQGPGQDPQFLISFYEKMQSDKGSIPDRFSAQQFSDYHSELNMSSLELGDSALYFCASRPLAGGGITDTQYFGPGTRLTVL.

This rearrangement joins TRBV30 to TRBJ2-3; 9 bases map to TRBD1. Germline CDR1 and CDR2: GTSNPN and SVGIG (reference sequence). There are 15 residues in the CDR3. V was clipped by 1 base and J by 2 bases; unmatched bases: 4. The CDR3: CAWSAQGAYTDTQYF. The CDR3 nucleotides are TGTGCCTGGAGTGCACAGGGGGCCTACACAGATACGCAGTATTTT.

This clone appeared a few times. V and J are TRBV4-3 and TRBJ2-7, with 9 positions matching TRBD1. The length of the CDR3 is 14 residues. CDR1 and CDR2 from the germline V gene are LGHNA and YSLEER. Trimming removed 2 bases from V and 5 bases from J; junction bases left unmatched: 4. CDR3 in DNA: TGCGCCAGCAGCCAAACAGGGGGCTGGAACGAGCAGTACTTC. Protein product: CASSQTGGWNEQYF.

By frequency in the sample, this clone is medium-sized. CDR3 bases: TGTGCCAGCAGCCAAGAAGTCCTAGCGGGTAACAATGAGCAGTTCTTC. This sequence encodes CASSQEVLAGNNEQFF. J is TRBJ2-1 and V is TRBV3-1 (or the pseudogene TRBV3-2); 8 positions agree with TRBD2. This CDR3 is built from 16 residues. Germline V gene data show CDR1 as LGHDT and CDR2 as YNNKEL (reference sequence). Unmatched junction bases numbered 6, after V lost 0 bases and J lost 5 bases.

V and J are TRBV6-6 and TRBJ1-1; 7 bases map to TRBD1. With V trimmed by 6 bases and J by 4 bases, 5 bases remained unmatched. Per the germline V gene, CDR1 is MNHNY and CDR2 is SVGAGI (reference sequence). This CDR3 has 13 amino acids. CDR3 bases: TGTGCCAGCAGCTCCGGACAGGCCACTGAAGCTTTCTTT. This encodes CASSSGQATEAFF.

The V and J genes are TRBV4-1 and TRBJ2-5; TRBD2 agrees at 9 bases. CDR3 length equals 16 residues. Germline V lookup: CDR1 MGHRA, CDR2 YSYEKL. The V segment lost 2 bases and the J segment 1 base; nucleotides outside the gene matches: 5. The CDR3 loop is CASSQPAGGSQETQYF. CDR3 coding DNA: TGCGCCAGCAGCCAACCAGCGGGAGGCTCCCAAGAGACCCAGTACTTC.

V is TRBV6-2 or TRBV6-3 and J is TRBJ1-5; D is undetermined. The V end lost 2 bases, the J end lost 4 bases, and 12 bases lay between the germline ends. This CDR3 has 15 residues. Per the germline V gene, CDR1 is MNHEY and CDR2 is SVGEGT. The CDR3, as DNA: TGTGCCAGCAGTTACATTGGTGGGCAGAATCAGCCCCAGCATTTT. Translating gives CASSYIGGQNQPQHF.

The chain couples TRBV6-5 to TRBJ1-2, with TRBD1 matching 7 bases. V lost 6 bases, J lost 2 bases, and 3 bases stayed unmatched. CDR3 size: 13 residues. Germline V CDR1 and CDR2: MNHEY, SVGAGI. CDR3 nucleotides: TGTGCCAGCAGCAGGGGGGCGAACTATGGCTACACCTTC. Translating it yields CASSRGANYGYTF.

The genes are TRBV25-1 and TRBJ2-3, with 10 bases matching TRBD1. Germline values: CDR1 MGHDK, CDR2 SYGVNS. CDR3 length: 16 amino acids. After removal of 6 bases from V and 4 bases from J, the junction contained 10 bases not matched to a gene. In DNA, the CDR3 is TGTGCCAGCAGACGGGACAGGGGAGTAGGGGCAGATACGCAGTATTTT. It translates to CASRRDRGVGADTQYF. The full variable domain, in which reference TRBV25-1 and TRBJ2-3 provide the parts outside the CDR3, is EADIYQTPRYLVIGTGKKITLECSQTMGHDKMYWYQQDPGMELHLIHYSYGVNSTEKGDLSSESTVSRIRTEHFPLTLESARPSHTSQYLCASRRDRGVGADTQYFGPGTRLTVL.

This chain links TRBV6-5 with TRBJ1-1; D is undetermined. The germline CDR1 and CDR2 sequences are MNHEY and SVGAGI. Deletions cut 5 bases from V and 4 bases from J, with 14 bases between. CDR3 size: 14 residues. This chain's CDR3 is CASSHLERGTEAFF. The CDR3 DNA follows: TGTGCCAGCAGTCACCTAGAACGGGGCACTGAAGCTTTCTTT.

This clone was observed a single time. The V gene is TRBV6-5, the J gene TRBJ2-3, with 8 bases aligning to TRBD1. V trimming: 6 bases; J trimming: 1 base; junction bases outside the gene matches: 3. The CDR3 has 14 amino acids. The V gene's germline CDR1 is MNHEY and CDR2 SVGAGI. The CDR3 sequence is CASRSGQGTDTQYF. CDR3 in DNA: TGTGCCAGCAGGTCGGGACAGGGCACAGATACGCAGTATTTT.

This rearrangement joins TRBV4-2 to TRBJ2-3, with 12 bases matching TRBD2. Germline CDR1 LGHNA, CDR2 YNFKEQ. The CDR3 extends over 18 amino acids. With 1 base clipped from V and 1 base from J, the junction kept 6 bases outside the gene matches. The chain's CDR3 is CASSQGLAGGGGTDTQYF. The CDR3 DNA reads as TGTGCCAGCAGCCAAGGTCTAGCGGGAGGGGGGGGCACAGATACGCAGTATTTT.

The chain links TRBV7-9 to TRBJ2-7, with D possibly TRBD2 on 5 matching bases. V lost 6 bases to trimming and J lost 2 bases, with 8 bases between them. CDR1 and CDR2 from the germline V gene are SEHNR and FQNEAQ (reference sequence). The CDR3 has 12 residues. The CDR3 loop is CASSFGTYEQYF. CDR3 DNA: TGTGCCAGCAGTTTCGGGACCTACGAGCAGTACTTC. The whole variable domain, filled in from reference TRBV7-9 and TRBJ2-7, reads DTGVSQNPRHKITKRGQNVTFRCDPISEHNRLYWYRQTLGQGPEFLTYFQNEAQLEKSRLLSDRFSAERPKGSFSTLEIQRTEQGDSAMYLCASSFGTYEQYFGPGTRLTVT.

This clone was found once. V and J are TRBV28 and TRBJ1-1, with D possibly being TRBD1 (5 bases). Trimming pared 5 bases from V and 4 bases from J, leaving 11 bases between. The CDR3 has 13 amino acids. In germline, CDR1 is MDHEN, CDR2 SYDVKM. CDR3 sequence: CASSRPGGTEAFF. The CDR3 coding sequence is TGTGCCAGCAGTCGCCCCGGGGGCACTGAAGCTTTCTTT. Full variable domain (remainder filled in from reference TRBV28 and TRBJ1-1): DVKVTQSSRYLVKRTGEKVFLECVQDMDHENMFWYRQDPGLGLRLIYFSYDVKMKEKGDIPEGYSVSREKKERFSLILESASTNQTSMYLCASSRPGGTEAFFGQGTRLTVV.

This chain uses TRBV28 with TRBJ1-4; tentative D call: TRBD1 (5 bases). The CDR3 contains 14 residues. The V end lost 4 bases, the J end lost 5 bases, and 11 bases lay between the germline ends. Germline lookup yields CDR1 MDHEN and CDR2 SYDVKM. The DNA for the CDR3 is TGTGCCAGCAGTTGGGGCAGGTTGAATGAAAAACTGTTTTTT. Translated: CASSWGRLNEKLFF.